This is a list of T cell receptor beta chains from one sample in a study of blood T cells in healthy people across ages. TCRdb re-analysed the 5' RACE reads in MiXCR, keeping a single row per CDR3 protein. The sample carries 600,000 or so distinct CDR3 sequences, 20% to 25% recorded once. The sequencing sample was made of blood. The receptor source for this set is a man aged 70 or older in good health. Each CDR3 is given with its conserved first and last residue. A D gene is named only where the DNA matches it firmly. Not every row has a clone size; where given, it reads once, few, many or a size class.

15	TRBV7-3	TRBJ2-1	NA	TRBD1	TGTGCCAGCAGCAACCGGGACAGTTCTTCCACTGAGCAGTTCTTC	CASSNRDSSSTEQFF
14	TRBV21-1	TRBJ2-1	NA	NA	TGTGCCAGCAGCAAAGAGGCTGCTAGGAGTGAGCAGTTCTTC	CASSKEAARSEQFF
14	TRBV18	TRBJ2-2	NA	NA	TGTGCCAGCCCACCGGACCGCACCACCGGGGAGCTGTTTTTT	CASPPDRTTGELFF
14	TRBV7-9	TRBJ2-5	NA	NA	TGTGCCAGCAGCTCGTACCTCCCCGCGGAGACCCAGTACTTC	CASSSYLPAETQYF
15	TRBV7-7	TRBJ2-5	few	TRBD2	TGTGCTAGCAGCCAAGCGGGAGGGGTTAAGGAGACCCAGTACTTC	CASSQAGGVKETQYF
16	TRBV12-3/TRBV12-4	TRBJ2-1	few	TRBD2	TGTGCCAGCAGTTTCCGCCGGGACTACCCCGGGCATGAGCAGTTCTTC	CASSFRRDYPGHEQFF
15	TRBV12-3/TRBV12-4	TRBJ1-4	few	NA	TGTGCCAGCAGTTTGTCTGGGGTGACTAATGAAAAACTGTTTTTT	CASSLSGVTNEKLFF
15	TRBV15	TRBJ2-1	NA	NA	TGTGCCACCAGCAGAGAGGTGAGCTCCTACAATGAGCAGTTCTTC	CATSREVSSYNEQFF
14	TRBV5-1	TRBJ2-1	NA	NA	TGCGCCAGCAGCTTCGACTTGGACCACAATGAGCAGTTCTTC	CASSFDLDHNEQFF
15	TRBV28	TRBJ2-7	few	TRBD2	TGTGCCAGCAGTCGGTCGGGGGGACTCTCCTACGAGCAGTACTTC	CASSRSGGLSYEQYF
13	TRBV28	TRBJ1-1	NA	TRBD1	TGTGCCAGTGAATCCACAGGGGGCACTGAAGCTTTCTTT	CASESTGGTEAFF
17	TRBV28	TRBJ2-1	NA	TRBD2	TGTGCCAGCAGTACCTGGACTAGCGGGAGGATTTACAATGAGCAGTTCTTC	CASSTWTSGRIYNEQFF
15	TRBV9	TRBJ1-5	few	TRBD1	TGTGCCAGCAGCGTAGGAGGGGGCGGCAATCAGCCCCAGCATTTT	CASSVGGGGNQPQHF
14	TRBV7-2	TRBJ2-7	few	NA	TGTGCCAGCAGCTTAGAAATGGGCTCCTACGAGCAGTACTTC	CASSLEMGSYEQYF
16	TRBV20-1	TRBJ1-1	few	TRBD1	TGCAGTGCGGAGGGACAGGAGTTTATTTTGGGGACTGAAGCTTTCTTT	CSAEGQEFILGTEAFF
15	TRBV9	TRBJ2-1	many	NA	TGTGCCAGCAGCGTAGGGAATAGCGTATACAATGAGCAGTTCTTC	CASSVGNSVYNEQFF
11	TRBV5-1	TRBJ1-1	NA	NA	TGCGCCAGCAGCTTGACCACTGAAGCTTTCTTT	CASSLTTEAFF
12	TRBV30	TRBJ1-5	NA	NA	TGTGCCTGGAGTGTGGACATCGGACCCCAGCATTTT	CAWSVDIGPQHF
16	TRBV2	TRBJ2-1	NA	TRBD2	TGTGCCAGCAGTGAAGCCAGCGGGGGGATTTACAATGAGCAGTTCTTC	CASSEASGGIYNEQFF
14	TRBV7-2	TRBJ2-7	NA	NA	TGTGCCAGCAGCTTAGAAAGTCTATACTACGAGCAGTACTTC	CASSLESLYYEQYF
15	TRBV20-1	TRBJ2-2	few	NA	TGCAGTGCGCTTCCGAAGGGGCTAAACACCGGGGAGCTGTTTTTT	CSALPKGLNTGELFF
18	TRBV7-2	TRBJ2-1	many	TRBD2	TGTGCCAGCAGCTTAGGGCTAGCGGGATTGAGCTCCTACAATGAGCAGTTCTTC	CASSLGLAGLSSYNEQFF
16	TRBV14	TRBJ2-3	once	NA	TGTGCCAGCAGCCTTCTCAAGGGCGGAAACACAGATACGCAGTATTTT	CASSLLKGGNTDTQYF
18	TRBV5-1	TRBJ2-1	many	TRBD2	TGCGCCAGCAGCTTGGAAGCGGTTAGCGGGAGTCTCTACAATGAGCAGTTCTTC	CASSLEAVSGSLYNEQFF
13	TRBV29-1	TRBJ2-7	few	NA	TGCAGCTCACGAACGGACGGTAACTACGAGCAGTACTTC	CSSRTDGNYEQYF
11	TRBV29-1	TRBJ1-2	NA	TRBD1	TGCAGCGTCGGACAGGGCTATGGCTACACCTTC	CSVGQGYGYTF
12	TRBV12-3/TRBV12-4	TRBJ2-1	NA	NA	TGTGCCAGTTTGGCCCTTAACAATGAGCAGTTCTTC	CASLALNNEQFF
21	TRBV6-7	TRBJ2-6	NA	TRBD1	TGTGCCAGCAGTTACCCTAACCGAGACAGGGTGTTGGACTCTGGGGCCAACGTCCCGACTTTC	CASSYPNRDRVLDSGANVPTF
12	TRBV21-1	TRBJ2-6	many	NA	TGTGCCAGCAGCAAATGGGACAGGGCCTTGACTTTC	CASSKWDRALTF
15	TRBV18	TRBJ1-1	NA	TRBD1	TGTGCCAGCTCACCAAAGGGACAGGGGGCGACTGAAGCTTTCTTT	CASSPKGQGATEAFF
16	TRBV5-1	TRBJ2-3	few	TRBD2	TGCGCCAGCAGCAAGGGACTAGCGGGAGGGCCAGATACGCAGTATTTT	CASSKGLAGGPDTQYF
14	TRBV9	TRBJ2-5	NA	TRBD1	TGTGCCAGCAGCGCGGGACAGGCCACGGGGACCCAGTACTTC	CASSAGQATGTQYF
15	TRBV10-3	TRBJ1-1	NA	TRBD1	TGTGCCATCAGTGAGTCGACAGGGGGTAAGACTGAAGCTTTCTTT	CAISESTGGKTEAFF
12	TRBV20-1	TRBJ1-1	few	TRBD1	TGCAGTGCAAGGACAGGCTACACTGAAGCTTTCTTT	CSARTGYTEAFF
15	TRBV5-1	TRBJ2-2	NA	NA	TGCGCCAGCAGCTTGGACACAAGGGGCACCGGGGAGCTGTTTTTT	CASSLDTRGTGELFF
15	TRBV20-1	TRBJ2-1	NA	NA	TGCAGTGCTAGATCGGGCGAAACTTCCTACAATGAGCAGTTCTTC	CSARSGETSYNEQFF
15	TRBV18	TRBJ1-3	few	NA	TGTGCCAGCTCACCACGGTGGGATACAGGAAACACCATATACTTT	CASSPRWDTGNTIYF
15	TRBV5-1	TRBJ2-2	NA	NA	TGCGCCAGCAGCTTGGCCGGCGCTGACTCCGGGGAGCTGTTTTTT	CASSLAGADSGELFF
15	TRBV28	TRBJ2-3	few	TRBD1	TGTGCCAGCAGACGGACAGGGGATGTTCCAGATACGCAGTATTTT	CASRRTGDVPDTQYF
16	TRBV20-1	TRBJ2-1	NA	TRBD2	TGCAGTGCTACAGGGACTAGCGGGAGATATGCTGATGAGCAGTTCTTC	CSATGTSGRYADEQFF
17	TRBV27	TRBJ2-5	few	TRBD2	TGTGCCAGCAGTCCTCATTTTAGCGGGAGTGGTGGAGAGACCCAGTACTTC	CASSPHFSGSGGETQYF
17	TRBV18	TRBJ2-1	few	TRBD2	TGTGCCAGCTCACTAATCCAGGGGACTAGCTCCTACAATGAGCAGTTCTTC	CASSLIQGTSSYNEQFF
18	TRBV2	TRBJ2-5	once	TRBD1	TGTGCCAGCAGTGAAATTTTCGGACAGGGGATTAGGGGAGAGACCCAGTACTTC	CASSEIFGQGIRGETQYF
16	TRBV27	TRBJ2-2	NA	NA	TGTGCCAGCAGTTTATCGGCGGCCGCGAACACCGGGGAGCTGTTTTTT	CASSLSAAANTGELFF
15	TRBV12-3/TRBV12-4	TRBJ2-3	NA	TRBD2	TGTGCCAGCACAACCCGGGGGGGGCCCACAGATACGCAGTATTTT	CASTTRGGPTDTQYF
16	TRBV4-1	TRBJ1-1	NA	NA	TGCGCCAGCAGCCAAGTTCATAAGACGGGAGACACTGAAGCTTTCTTT	CASSQVHKTGDTEAFF
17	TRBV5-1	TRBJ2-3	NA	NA	TGCGCCAGCAGCTTGGCGTCTACCCCACCCCCCACAGATACGCAGTATTTT	CASSLASTPPPTDTQYF
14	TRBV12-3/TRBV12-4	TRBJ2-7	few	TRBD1	TGTGCCAGCAGTCCCCACAGGGGATCCTACGAGCAGTACTTC	CASSPHRGSYEQYF
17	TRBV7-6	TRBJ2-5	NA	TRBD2	TGTGCCAGCAGCTTAAAACTAGCGGGGGAAGCTCAAGAGACCCAGTACTTC	CASSLKLAGEAQETQYF
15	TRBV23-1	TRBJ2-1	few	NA	TGCGCCAGCAGTCAAAAACTCCCTTTTGACAATGGCCAGTTCTTC	CASSQKLPFDNGQFF
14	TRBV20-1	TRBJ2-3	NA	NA	TGCAGTGCTAGAGATACCCTGCTGGCAGATACGCAGTATTTT	CSARDTLLADTQYF
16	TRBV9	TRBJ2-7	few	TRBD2	TGTGCCAGCAGCGGGCGACTAGCGGGCCACTCCTACGAGCAGTACTTC	CASSGRLAGHSYEQYF
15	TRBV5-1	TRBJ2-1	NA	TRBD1	TGCGCCAGCAGCCGGACAGGGGCGGATTACAATGAGCAGTTCTTC	CASSRTGADYNEQFF
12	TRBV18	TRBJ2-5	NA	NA	TGTGCCAGCTCAAGTGGACCGGAGACCCAGTACTTC	CASSSGPETQYF
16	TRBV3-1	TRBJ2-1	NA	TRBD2	TGTGCCAGCAGCCAAGGCACGACTAGCGGGAGCGGTGAGCAGTTCTTC	CASSQGTTSGSGEQFF
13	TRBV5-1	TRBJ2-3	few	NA	TGCGCCAGCAGAGGACCAGAAACAGATACGCAGTATTTT	CASRGPETDTQYF
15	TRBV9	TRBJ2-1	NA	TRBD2	TGTGCCAGCAGCGGAGGCGGGAGGGCTCACAATGAGCAGTTCTTC	CASSGGGRAHNEQFF
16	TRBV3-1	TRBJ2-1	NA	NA	TGTGCCAGCAGCCAAGCGCTAGTTGGGGGCGGGAATGAGCAGTTCTTC	CASSQALVGGGNEQFF
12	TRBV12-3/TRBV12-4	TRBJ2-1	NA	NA	TGTGCCAGCAGGGTGGTTCGGAATGAGCAGTTCTTC	CASRVVRNEQFF